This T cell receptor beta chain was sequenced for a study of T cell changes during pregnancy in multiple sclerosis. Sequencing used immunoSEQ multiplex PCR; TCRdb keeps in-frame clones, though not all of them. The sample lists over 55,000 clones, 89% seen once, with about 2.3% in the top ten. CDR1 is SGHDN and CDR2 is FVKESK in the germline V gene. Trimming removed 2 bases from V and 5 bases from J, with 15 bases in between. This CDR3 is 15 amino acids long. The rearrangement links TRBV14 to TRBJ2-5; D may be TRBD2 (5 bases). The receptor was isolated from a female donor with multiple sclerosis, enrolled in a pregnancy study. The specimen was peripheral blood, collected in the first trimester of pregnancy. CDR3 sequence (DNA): TGTGCCAGCAGCCAACTAGGGCCGGGATTGGAGACCCAGTACTTC. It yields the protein CASSQLGPGLETQYF. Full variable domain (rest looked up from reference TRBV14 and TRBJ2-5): EAGVTQFPSHSVIEKGQTVTLRCDPISGHDNLYWYRRVMGKEIKFLLHFVKESKQDESGMPNNRFLAERTGGTYSTLKVQPAELEDSGVYFCASSQLGPGLETQYFGPGTRLLVL.